This T cell receptor (beta chain) was profiled in a study of T cells in Graves' hyperthyroidism and ophthalmopathy. About the study: Any treatment followed the collection of peripheral blood at initial diagnosis.

Using RNA transcripts as the source, TCR beta CDR3 regions were amplified. TCR CDR3 underwent first-round RT-PCR with the HTBI primer set. TCRdb re-analysed the multiplex PCR reads in MiXCR, keeping a single row per CDR3 protein. The data show about 560,000 distinct CDR3 sequences, with over 15% seen just once and approximately 20% held by the top ten. This clonotype was found a few times. Sequenced sample: blood. This TCR derives from a woman aged 18 to 35 with Graves' hyperthyroidism.

CDR3 sequence reads: CASSQNRGNSPLHF. Here the CDR3 DNA reads TGTGCCAGCAGCCAAAACAGGGGGAATTCACCCCTCCACTTT. The chain carries TRBV13 and TRBJ1-6; TRBD1 matches at 8 bases. The CDR3 runs to 14 residues. With V trimmed by 5 bases and J by 7 bases, 4 bases remained unmatched. Germline CDR1 is PRHDT and CDR2 is FYEKMQ (reference sequence).